The 23 T cell receptor beta chains below were found in one sample sequenced in a study of blood T cell repertoires in COVID-19. Profiled with immunoSEQ multiplex PCR; TCRdb holds only in-frame clones, not every one. This table has about 400,000 clones, approximately 88% appearing once. Sequenced material: PBMCs or T cells enriched from blood (not recorded which). All receptors come from a woman in her thirties or forties with acute COVID-19.

This clone appeared a few times. CDR3 residues: CASSEDEWGQPNYGYTF. The CDR3 DNA is TGTGCCAGCAGTGAAGATGAGTGGGGCCAGCCTAACTATGGCTACACCTTC. The rearrangement uses TRBV6-1 and TRBJ1-2; tentative D call: TRBD1 (5 bases). In germline, CDR1 is MNHNS, CDR2 SASEGT. The CDR3 contains 17 residues. Deletions cut 1 base from V and 0 bases from J, with 15 bases between.

The chain employs TRBV3-1 (or the pseudogene TRBV3-2) and TRBJ2-7, with TRBD2 identical over 9 bases. Germline values: CDR1 LGHDT, CDR2 YNNKEL (reference sequence). V gave up 2 bases and J gave up 2 bases; unmatched junction bases: 16. This CDR3 spans 19 amino acids. The CDR3 region has the DNA TGTGCCAGCAGCCAAAACTCCGGGACTAGCAGGTCCTCCCCCTACGAGCAGTACTTC. Its protein is CASSQNSGTSRSSPYEQYF.

The rearrangement joins TRBV24-1 to TRBJ2-7; 7 nucleotides align to TRBD2. Germline V CDR1 and CDR2: KGHDR, SFDVKD. The CDR3 runs to 16 residues. V lost 3 bases, J lost 5 bases, and 12 bases stayed unmatched. The CDR3 spells CATSDNPGGGVNEQYF. The CDR3 nucleotides read TGTGCCACCAGTGATAACCCGGGAGGAGGAGTAAACGAGCAGTACTTC.

The gene calls are TRBV15 and TRBJ1-5; 8 positions match TRBD1. The germline CDR1 and CDR2 sequences are LNHNV and YYDKDF (reference sequence). With V trimmed by 2 bases and J by 4 bases, 1 base remained unmatched. The CDR3 is 14 amino acids. The chain's CDR3 is CATSRTGGNQPQHF. The CDR3 nucleotides are TGTGCCACCAGCAGAACAGGGGGGAATCAGCCCCAGCATTTT.

The chain joins TRBV27 to TRBJ2-7, with 7 positions matching TRBD1. After removal of 0 bases from V and 1 base from J, the junction contained 6 bases not matched to a gene. Per the germline V gene, CDR1 is MNHEY and CDR2 is SMNVEV (reference sequence). This CDR3 comprises 16 residues. The CDR3 bases are TGTGCCAGCAGTTTATCCCGGGACAGAGATTCCTACGAGCAGTACTTC. Its protein is CASSLSRDRDSYEQYF.

V is TRBV27 and J is TRBJ2-7; TRBD2 matches 8 bases. V lost 5 bases to trimming and J lost 0 bases; unmatched junction nucleotides: 3. CDR3 length equals 14 residues. Germline V gene sequence: CDR1 MNHEY, CDR2 SMNVEV (reference sequence). The CDR3 sequence is CASSQAGDSYEQYF. The CDR3 nucleotides read TGTGCCAGCAGTCAAGCGGGAGACTCCTACGAGCAGTACTTC.

The chain couples TRBV9 to TRBJ2-1; D perhaps matches TRBD1 (5 bases). CDR1 and CDR2 (germline): SGDLS, YYNGEE. V lost 4 bases to trimming and J lost 8 bases, with 13 bases between them. The CDR3 has 13 amino acids. The CDR3 here is CASSPRQGDEQFF. The CDR3 DNA reads as TGTGCCAGCAGCCCACGGCAGGGCGATGAGCAGTTCTTC.

The gene calls are TRBV2 and TRBJ1-1; tentative D call: TRBD1 (6 bases). The length of the CDR3 is 16 residues. V lost 6 bases and J lost 5, with 22 bases in between. Germline CDR1 and CDR2: SNHLY and FYNNEI. CDR3 protein: CASRAGASLHMTEAFF. Written as DNA, the CDR3 is TGTGCCAGCAGAGCAGGGGCCTCTCTTCATATGACTGAAGCTTTCTTT. The whole variable domain, filled in from reference TRBV2 and TRBJ1-1, reads EPEVTQTPSHQVTQMGQEVILRCVPISNHLYFYWYRQILGQKVEFLVSFYNNEISEKSEIFDDQFSVERPDGSNFTLKIRSTKLEDSAMYFCASRAGASLHMTEAFFGQGTRLTVV.

The chain links TRBV5-5 to TRBJ1-3; D is unclear. V was trimmed by 1 base and J by 4 bases, leaving 12 bases between them. Germline assignment: CDR1 SGHKS and CDR2 YYEKEE (reference sequence). CDR3 length: 15 residues. As DNA, the CDR3 is TGTGCCAGCAGCTTGTTGCCCAACCGGGGAAACACCATATATTTT. Translation: CASSLLPNRGNTIYF.

The chain carries TRBV6-5 and TRBJ1-2; D not resolved. Trimming left V 5 bases short and J 8 bases short, with 18 bases between. CDR1 and CDR2 from the germline V gene are MNHEY and SVGAGI. The CDR3 totals 14 residues. In nucleotides, the CDR3 is TGTGCCAGCAGTCTTCAGCGGAAGACCCCGGGCTACACCTTC. It is translated as CASSLQRKTPGYTF.

This sequence joins TRBV3-1 (or the pseudogene TRBV3-2) and TRBJ2-5; D not resolved. Trimming cost V 1 base and J 6 bases, with 6 bases left between them. Germline values: CDR1 LGHDT, CDR2 YNNKEL (reference sequence). CDR3 length: 12 residues. CDR3 sequence (DNA): TGTGCCAGCAGCCAAGGCAGGAAGACCCAGTACTTC. It codes for CASSQGRKTQYF.

The rearrangement links TRBV19 to TRBJ1-6; TRBD1 matches at 9 bases. The J segment lost 10 bases and the V segment lost 7 bases, leaving 5 bases of the junction unmatched. The CDR3 has 13 amino acids. Germline-derived CDR1 and CDR2 are LNHDA and SQIVND (reference sequence). Here the CDR3 reads CASTRTGDSPLHF. The CDR3 coding sequence is TGTGCCAGTACCCGGACAGGGGACTCACCCCTCCACTTT.

This rearrangement joins TRBV12-5 to TRBJ1-2; 8 positions agree with TRBD1. Trimming cost V 0 bases and J 5 bases; bases outside gene matches: 8. Germline-derived CDR1 and CDR2 are LGHNT and FRNRAP. This CDR3 is 16 amino acids long. The CDR3 loop reads CASGLVAGGLGYGYTF. CDR3 nucleotides: TGTGCTAGTGGTTTGGTGGCAGGGGGCTTGGGGTATGGCTACACCTTC.

This clone was seen a single time. The chain recombines TRBV4-2 with TRBJ2-1; 9 nucleotides agree with TRBD1. Looked up from germline, CDR1 is LGHNA and CDR2 is YNFKEQ. V lost 5 bases, J lost 4 bases, and 9 bases stayed unmatched. There are 16 residues in the CDR3. CDR3 loop: CASSIGTGSSYNEQFF. As DNA, the CDR3 is TGTGCCAGCAGCATCGGGACAGGGTCCTCGTACAATGAGCAGTTCTTC.

Remarks on this clone: Other DNA variants within this sample encode the same CDR3. The chain combines TRBV6-5 with TRBJ1-5; TRBD1 matches 10 bases. The CDR3 extends over 15 amino acids. J lost 2 bases, V lost 6 bases, and 4 bases had no gene match. Germline CDR1 and CDR2: MNHEY and SVGAGI. In DNA, the CDR3 is TGTGCCAGCAGGAGACAGGGGGCGGGCAATCAGCCCCAGCATTTT. Its protein product is CASRRQGAGNQPQHF.

The V gene is TRBV6-5, the J gene TRBJ2-3, with 10 nucleotides matching TRBD2. CDR1 and CDR2 from the germline V gene are MNHEY and SVGAGI. The CDR3 runs to 14 residues. V shed 7 bases, J shed 4 bases, and the junction held 5 bases outside the gene matches. This CDR3 reads CASIGSGGPDTQYF. CDR3 DNA sequence: TGTGCCAGCATAGGTAGCGGGGGGCCAGATACGCAGTATTTT.

The rearrangement links TRBV24-1 to TRBJ2-3; TRBD2 agrees at 7 bases. The CDR3 contains 13 residues. CDR1 is KGHDR and CDR2 is SFDVKD in the germline V gene. The V gene end was trimmed by 9 bases and the J gene end by 6 bases; junction bases not matched to a gene: 8. The CDR3 DNA follows: TGTGCCACCGGGACTAAGGGGTTGGATACGCAGTATTTT. Translated: CATGTKGLDTQYF.

This clone appeared a few times. V usage is TRBV28 and J usage is TRBJ1-1; no clear D gene. Trimming stripped 5 bases from V and 5 bases from J, with 18 bases between. The germline V gene has CDR1 MDHEN and CDR2 SYDVKM. The CDR3 consists of 15 residues. The CDR3 is CASSPQDLGRTEAFF. CDR3 nucleotide sequence: TGTGCCAGCAGTCCGCAGGACCTTGGGAGGACTGAAGCTTTCTTT.

The chain has TRBV7-9 and TRBJ1-2; D perhaps matches TRBD1 (5 bases). This CDR3 is 13 amino acids long. Germline loops: CDR1 SEHNR, CDR2 FQNEAQ (reference sequence). V was pared by 5 bases and J by 2 bases, with 9 bases between. This CDR3 reads CASSREGNYGYTF. CDR3 bases: TGTGCCAGCAGCCGGGAGGGGAACTATGGCTACACCTTC.

The gene calls are TRBV5-1 and TRBJ2-1; 8 positions agree with TRBD2. Trimming took 2 bases from V and 1 from J; bases not matched to a gene: 8. Germline CDR1 is SGHRS and CDR2 is YFSETQ. The CDR3 has 17 amino acids. The CDR3 DNA reads TGCGCCAGCAGCTTCCCGAGCGGGGGTAATTCCTACAATGAGCAGTTCTTC. This codes for CASSFPSGGNSYNEQFF.

This clone was picked up a small number of times. The rearrangement links TRBV5-6 to TRBJ1-5; D gene uncertain. V was clipped by 4 bases and J by 7 bases, with 18 bases between them. The CDR3 length is 15 residues. CDR1 and CDR2 (germline): SGHDT, YYEEEE. The CDR3 loop reads CASSPGRGARQPQHF. CDR3 DNA sequence: TGTGCCAGCAGCCCGGGTCGCGGAGCGCGGCAGCCCCAGCATTTT.

This clone has only a few counts. The chain combines TRBV25-1 with TRBJ2-1; 8 bases map to TRBD2. J was trimmed by 4 bases and V by 3 bases; bases with no gene match: 5. This CDR3 has 15 residues. Per the germline V gene, CDR1 is MGHDK and CDR2 is SYGVNS. This CDR3 reads CASSDTSGPYNEQFF. DNA of the CDR3: TGTGCCAGCAGTGATACTAGCGGACCTTACAATGAGCAGTTCTTC.

This chain connects TRBV19 to TRBJ2-7; 9 positions match TRBD1. Per the germline V gene, CDR1 is LNHDA and CDR2 is SQIVND (reference sequence). The trim removed 7 bases at V and 2 bases at J, leaving 12 bases unmatched. The CDR3 is 16 residues long. Here the CDR3 DNA reads TGTGCCAGTAACCCCCCCCGGGACAGGGTCCCCTACGAGCAGTACTTC. It is translated as CASNPPRDRVPYEQYF.